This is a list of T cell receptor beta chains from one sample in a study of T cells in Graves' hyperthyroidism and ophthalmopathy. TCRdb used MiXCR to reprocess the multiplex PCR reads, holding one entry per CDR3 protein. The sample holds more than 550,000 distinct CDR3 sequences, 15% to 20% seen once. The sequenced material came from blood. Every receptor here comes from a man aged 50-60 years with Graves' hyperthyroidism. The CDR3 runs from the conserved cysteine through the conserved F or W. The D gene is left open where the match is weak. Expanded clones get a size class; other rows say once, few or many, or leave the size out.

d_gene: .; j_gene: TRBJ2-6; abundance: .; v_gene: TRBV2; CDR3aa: CASSEFRGANVLTF; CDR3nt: TGTGCCAGCAGTGAATTTCGTGGGGCCAACGTCCTGACTTTC
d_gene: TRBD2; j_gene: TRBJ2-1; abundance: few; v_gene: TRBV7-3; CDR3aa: CASSPRTSGSLNEQFF; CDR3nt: TGTGCCAGCAGCCCGAGGACTAGCGGGAGTTTAAATGAGCAGTTCTTC
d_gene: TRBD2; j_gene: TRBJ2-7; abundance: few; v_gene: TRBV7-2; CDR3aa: CASSPWTSGRAEQYF; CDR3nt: TGTGCCAGCAGCCCGTGGACTAGCGGGAGGGCCGAGCAGTACTTC
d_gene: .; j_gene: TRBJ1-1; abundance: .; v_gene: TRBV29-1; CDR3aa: CSVWGNRVNTEAFF; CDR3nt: TGCAGCGTTTGGGGGAACAGGGTGAACACCGAAGCTTTCTTT
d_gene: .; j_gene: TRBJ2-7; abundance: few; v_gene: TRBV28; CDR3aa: CASRSDGEFSYEQYF; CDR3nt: TGTGCCAGTCGAAGTGACGGGGAATTCTCCTACGAGCAGTACTTC
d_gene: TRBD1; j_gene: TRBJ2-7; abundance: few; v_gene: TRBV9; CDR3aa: CASSPRTGAEQYF; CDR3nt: TGTGCCAGCAGCCCAAGGACAGGAGCCGAGCAGTACTTC
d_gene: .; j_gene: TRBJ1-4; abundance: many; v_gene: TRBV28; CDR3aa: CASSLELREKLFF; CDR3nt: TGTGCCAGCAGTTTAGAGTTACGGGAAAAACTGTTTTTT
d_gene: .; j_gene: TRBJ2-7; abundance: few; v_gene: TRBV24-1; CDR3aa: CATSDDQDSYEQYF; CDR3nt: TGTGCCACCAGTGATGACCAAGACAGCTACGAGCAGTACTTC
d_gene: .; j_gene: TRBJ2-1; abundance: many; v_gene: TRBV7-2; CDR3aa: CASSLNQGREQFF; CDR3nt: TGTGCCAGCAGCTTAAACCAGGGGAGGGAGCAGTTCTTC
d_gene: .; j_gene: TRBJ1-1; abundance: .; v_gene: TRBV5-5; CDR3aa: CASSSHGQPKAFF; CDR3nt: TGTGCCAGCAGCTCACACGGACAACCCAAAGCTTTCTTT
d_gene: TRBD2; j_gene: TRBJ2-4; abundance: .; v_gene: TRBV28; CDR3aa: CASSTHGGIVENIQYF; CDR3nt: TGTGCCAGCAGTACCCACGGGGGGATTGTGGAAAACATTCAGTACTTC
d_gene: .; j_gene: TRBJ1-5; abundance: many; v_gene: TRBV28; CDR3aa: CASSLQFQPQHF; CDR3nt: TGTGCCAGCAGCTTACAGTTTCAGCCCCAGCATTTT
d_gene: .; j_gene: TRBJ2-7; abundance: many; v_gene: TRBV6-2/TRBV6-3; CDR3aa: CASVMGNSYEQYF; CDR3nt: TGTGCCAGCGTCATGGGGAACTCCTACGAGCAGTACTTC
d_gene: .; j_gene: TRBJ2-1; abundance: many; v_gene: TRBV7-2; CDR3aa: CASSLVRGSYNEQFF; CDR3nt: TGTGCCAGCAGCTTAGTTAGGGGCTCCTACAATGAGCAGTTCTTC
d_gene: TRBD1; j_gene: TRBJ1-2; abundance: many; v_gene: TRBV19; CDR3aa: CASSITGEHGYTF; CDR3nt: TGTGCCAGTAGTATAACAGGGGAGCATGGCTACACCTTC
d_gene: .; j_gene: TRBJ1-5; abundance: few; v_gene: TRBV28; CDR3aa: CASSLPPRHGNQPQHF; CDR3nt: TGTGCCAGCAGTTTACCCCCCCGGCACGGCAATCAGCCCCAGCATTTT
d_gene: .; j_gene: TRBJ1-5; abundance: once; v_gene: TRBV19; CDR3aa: CASSYRAQPQHF; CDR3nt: TGTGCCAGTAGTTACAGGGCTCAGCCCCAGCATTTT
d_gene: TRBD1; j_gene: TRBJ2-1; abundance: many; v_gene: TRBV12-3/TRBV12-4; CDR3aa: CASSRRQGSSYNEQFF; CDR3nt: TGTGCCAGCAGTCGCCGACAGGGAAGCTCCTACAATGAGCAGTTCTTC
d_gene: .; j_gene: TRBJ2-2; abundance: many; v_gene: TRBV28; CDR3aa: CASSWVITNPNTGELFF; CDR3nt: TGTGCCAGCAGTTGGGTAATCACTAACCCGAACACCGGGGAGCTGTTTTTT
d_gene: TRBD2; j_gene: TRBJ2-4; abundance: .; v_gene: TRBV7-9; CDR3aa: CASSPVAGPTVGNIQYF; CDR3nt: TGTGCCAGCAGCCCAGTAGCGGGCCCAACTGTGGGAAACATTCAGTACTTC
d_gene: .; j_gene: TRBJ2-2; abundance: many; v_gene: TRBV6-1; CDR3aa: CASSEARAGELFF; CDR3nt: TGTGCCAGCAGTGAAGCCCGGGCCGGGGAGCTGTTTTTT
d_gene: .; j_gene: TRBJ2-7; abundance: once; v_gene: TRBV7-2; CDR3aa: CASSFGHLYEQYF; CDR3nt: TGTGCCAGCAGCTTCGGGCACCTCTACGAGCAGTACTTC
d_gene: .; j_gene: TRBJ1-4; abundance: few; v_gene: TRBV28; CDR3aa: CASSLSLGRSEKLFF; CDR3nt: TGTGCCAGCAGTTTATCACTGGGGCGAAGTGAAAAACTGTTTTTT
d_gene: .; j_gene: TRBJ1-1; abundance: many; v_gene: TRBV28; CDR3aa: CASRREMSMNTEAFF; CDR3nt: TGTGCCAGCCGCCGGGAAATGAGCATGAACACTGAAGCTTTCTTT
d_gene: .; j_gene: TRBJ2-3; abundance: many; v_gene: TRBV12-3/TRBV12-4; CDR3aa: CASSLAQAINTDTQYF; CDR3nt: TGTGCCAGCAGTTTAGCCCAGGCGATTAACACAGATACGCAGTATTTT
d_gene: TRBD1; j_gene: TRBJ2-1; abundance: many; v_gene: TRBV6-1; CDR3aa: CASSGWIAGQGANEQFF; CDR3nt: TGTGCCAGCAGTGGATGGATCGCCGGACAGGGGGCTAATGAGCAGTTCTTC
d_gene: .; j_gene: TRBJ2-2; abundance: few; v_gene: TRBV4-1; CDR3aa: CASSQVGGPTGELFF; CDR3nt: TGCGCCAGCAGTCAGGTCGGGGGGCCCACCGGGGAGCTGTTTTTT
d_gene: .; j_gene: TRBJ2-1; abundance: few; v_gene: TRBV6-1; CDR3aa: CASRDGHAYNEQFF; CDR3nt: TGTGCCAGCAGGGATGGACACGCTTACAATGAGCAGTTCTTC
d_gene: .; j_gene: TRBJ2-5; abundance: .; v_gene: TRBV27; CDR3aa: CASSRPGHPQETQYF; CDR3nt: TGTGCCAGCAGTCGTCCGGGACACCCGCAAGAGACCCAGTACTTC
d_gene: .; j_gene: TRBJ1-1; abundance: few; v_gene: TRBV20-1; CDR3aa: CSALDSRNTEAFF; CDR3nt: TGCAGTGCCCTTGACTCCCGGAACACTGAAGCTTTCTTT
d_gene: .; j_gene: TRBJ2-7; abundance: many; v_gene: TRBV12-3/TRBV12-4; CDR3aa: CASDSGGNDHEQYF; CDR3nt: TGTGCCAGCGATTCTGGGGGAAATGACCACGAGCAGTACTTC
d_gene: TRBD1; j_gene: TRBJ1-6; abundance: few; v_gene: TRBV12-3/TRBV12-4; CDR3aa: CASRSDRGDSPLHF; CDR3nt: TGTGCCAGCAGATCGGACAGGGGAGATTCACCCCTCCACTTT
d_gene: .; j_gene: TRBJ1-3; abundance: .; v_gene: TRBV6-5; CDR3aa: CASSYARPGSGNTIYF; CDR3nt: TGTGCCAGCAGTTACGCTCGACCGGGCTCTGGAAACACCATATATTTT
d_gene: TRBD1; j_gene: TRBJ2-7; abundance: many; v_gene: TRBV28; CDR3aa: CASGSGTENEQYF; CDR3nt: TGTGCCAGCGGGTCCGGGACAGAGAACGAGCAGTACTTC
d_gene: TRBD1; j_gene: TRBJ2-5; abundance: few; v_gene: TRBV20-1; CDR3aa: CSAGTDQETQYF; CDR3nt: TGCAGTGCCGGGACAGACCAAGAGACCCAGTACTTC
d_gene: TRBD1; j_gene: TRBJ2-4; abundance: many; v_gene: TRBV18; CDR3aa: CASSPPGQGGLNIQYF; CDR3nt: TGTGCCAGCTCACCCCCGGGACAGGGGGGTTTGAACATTCAGTACTTC
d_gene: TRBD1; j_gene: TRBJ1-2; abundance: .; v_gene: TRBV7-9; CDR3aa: CASSLNAPGQTVSGYTF; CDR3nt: TGTGCCAGCAGCCTTAACGCACCGGGACAGACTGTGAGTGGCTACACCTTC
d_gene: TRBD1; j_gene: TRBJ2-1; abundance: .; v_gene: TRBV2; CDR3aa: CASSTQGRQDNEQFF; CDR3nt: TGTGCCAGCAGTACACAGGGGCGGCAGGACAATGAGCAGTTCTTC
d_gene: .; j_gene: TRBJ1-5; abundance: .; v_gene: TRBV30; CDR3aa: CAWGSSVNQPQHF; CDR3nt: TGTGCCTGGGGCTCGTCCGTGAATCAGCCCCAGCATTTT
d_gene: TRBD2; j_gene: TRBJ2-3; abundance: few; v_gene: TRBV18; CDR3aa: CASSPASGSRDTQYF; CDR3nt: TGTGCCAGCTCACCGGCTAGCGGGAGTAGGGATACGCAGTATTTT
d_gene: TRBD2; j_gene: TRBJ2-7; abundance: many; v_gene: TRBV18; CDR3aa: CASSPIAGVSYEQYF; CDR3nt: TGTGCCAGCTCACCGATAGCGGGAGTCTCCTACGAGCAGTACTTC
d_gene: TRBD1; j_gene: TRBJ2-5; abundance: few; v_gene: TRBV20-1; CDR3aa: CSARDWTGPETQYF; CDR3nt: TGCAGTGCTAGAGATTGGACAGGGCCGGAGACCCAGTACTTC
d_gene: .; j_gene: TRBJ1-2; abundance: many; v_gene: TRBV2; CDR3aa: CASSPDYGYTF; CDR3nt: TGTGCCAGCAGTCCGGACTATGGCTACACCTTC